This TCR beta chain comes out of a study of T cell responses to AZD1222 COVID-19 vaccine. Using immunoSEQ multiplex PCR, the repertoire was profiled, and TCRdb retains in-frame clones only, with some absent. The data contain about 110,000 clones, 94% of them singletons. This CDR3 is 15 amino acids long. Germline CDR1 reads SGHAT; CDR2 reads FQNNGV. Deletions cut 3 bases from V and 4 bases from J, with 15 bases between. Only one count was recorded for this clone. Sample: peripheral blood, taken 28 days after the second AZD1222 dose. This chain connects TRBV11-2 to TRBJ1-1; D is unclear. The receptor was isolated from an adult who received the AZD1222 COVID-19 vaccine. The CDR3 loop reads CASSFGRMEITEAFF. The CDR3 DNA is TGTGCCAGCAGCTTTGGTAGGATGGAAATCACTGAAGCTTTCTTT.